This entry describes one TCR beta chain. Its target is unknown. Sequence at one end of the junction differs from germline and may be a read error. The test was conducted at deep level. Assay: immunoSEQ multiplex PCR; the TCRdb copy retains only in-frame clones and omits some. The table records about 2.3 million clones, over 85% of them present only once. The sample belongs to a study of shared clonotypes between healthy human individuals. Germline V gene data show CDR1 as MDHEN and CDR2 as SYDVKM. The CDR3 covers 15 residues. Study outcomes and limitations: Naive CD4 clonotype sharing across a few donors was about 5.3%. The generation probabilities recorded for non-shared clonotypes fell below those of clonotypes shared by all four donors.

The sequence was obtained from a man younger than 30 in good health. Some clones in this sample may be carry-over from other donors' samples. V and J are TRBV28 and TRBJ2-3, with TRBD1 matching over 7 bases. Sequenced material: naive CD4+ T cells from PBMCs. Sample subset: CD45RA+ positively selected. CDR3 nucleotides: TGTGCCAGCAGCTTATGGGACAGTCCCACAGATACGCAGTATTTT. Amino acid sequence: CASSLWDSPTDTQYF. The variable domain in full, completed from reference TRBV28 and TRBJ2-3, reads DVKVTQSSRYLVKRTGEKVFLECVQDMDHENMFWYRQDPGLGLRLIYFSYDVKMKEKGDIPEGYSVSREKKERFSLILESASTNQTSMYLCASSLWDSPTDTQYFGPGTRLTVL.